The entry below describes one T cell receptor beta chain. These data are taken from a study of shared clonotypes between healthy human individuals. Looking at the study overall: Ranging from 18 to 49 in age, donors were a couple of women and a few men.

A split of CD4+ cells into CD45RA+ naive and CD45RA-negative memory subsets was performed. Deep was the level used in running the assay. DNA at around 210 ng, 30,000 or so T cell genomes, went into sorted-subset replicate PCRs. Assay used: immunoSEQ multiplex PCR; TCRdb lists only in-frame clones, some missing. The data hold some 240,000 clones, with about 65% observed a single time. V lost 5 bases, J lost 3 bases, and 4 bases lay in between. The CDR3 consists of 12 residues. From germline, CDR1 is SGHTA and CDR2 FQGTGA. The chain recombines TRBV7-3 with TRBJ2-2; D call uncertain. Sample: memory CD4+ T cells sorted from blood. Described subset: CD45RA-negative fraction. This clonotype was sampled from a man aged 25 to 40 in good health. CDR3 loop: CASSTDTGELFF. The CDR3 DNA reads TGTGCCAGCAGCACAGACACCGGGGAGCTGTTTTTT.